This T cell receptor (beta chain) comes out of a study of cytomegalovirus exposure and HLA in healthy donors. Points on this clone: Antigen specificity is unknown.

Overall study findings and caveats: Later on, an analysis tied 15,000 or so TCR beta sequences to HLA alleles at 0.05 false discovery rate. Among immune exposure information, only CMV serostatus was available. The authors listed approximately 150 TCR beta chains as cytomegalovirus-associated. The majority of CMV-associated TCR beta chains were reported as apparently HLA-restricted in a later analysis.

V gave up 0 bases and J gave up 8 bases, with 12 bases separating them. There are 14 residues in the CDR3. CDR1 SGDLS and CDR2 YYNGEE come from the germline V gene. The primer mix had 60 Vbeta and 13 Jbeta primers. Profiling relied on immunoSEQ multiplex PCR, and the TCRdb table lists in-frame clones only, not all of them. The data contain about 160,000 clones, around 80% of them singletons. Sequencing was performed on PBMCs. The rearrangement links TRBV9 to TRBJ2-1; D is perhaps TRBD2 (6 bases). The TCR originated in a woman aged 30 to 39 in good health and CMV-seropositive. Here the CDR3 reads CASSVGDWGDEQFF. The CDR3 region has the DNA TGTGCCAGCAGCGTAGGAGATTGGGGGGATGAGCAGTTCTTC.